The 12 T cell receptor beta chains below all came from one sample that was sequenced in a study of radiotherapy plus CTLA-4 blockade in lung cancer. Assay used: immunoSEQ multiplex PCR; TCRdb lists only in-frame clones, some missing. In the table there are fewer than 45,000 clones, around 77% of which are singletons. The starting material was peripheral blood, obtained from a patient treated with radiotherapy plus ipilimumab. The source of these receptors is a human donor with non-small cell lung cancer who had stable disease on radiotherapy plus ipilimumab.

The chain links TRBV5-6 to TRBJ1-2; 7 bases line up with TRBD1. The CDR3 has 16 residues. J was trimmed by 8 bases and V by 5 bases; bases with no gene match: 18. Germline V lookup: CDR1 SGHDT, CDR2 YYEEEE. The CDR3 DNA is TGTGCCAGCAGGGTAACAACGGGACAGAGAGTAGCAGGCTACACCTTC. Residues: CASRVTTGQRVAGYTF. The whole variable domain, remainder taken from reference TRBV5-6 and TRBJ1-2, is DAGVTQSPTHLIKTRGQQVTLRCSPKSGHDTVSWYQQALGQGPQFIFQYYEEEERQRGNFPDRFSGHQFPNYSSELNVNALLLGDSALYLCASRVTTGQRVAGYTFGSGTRLTVV.

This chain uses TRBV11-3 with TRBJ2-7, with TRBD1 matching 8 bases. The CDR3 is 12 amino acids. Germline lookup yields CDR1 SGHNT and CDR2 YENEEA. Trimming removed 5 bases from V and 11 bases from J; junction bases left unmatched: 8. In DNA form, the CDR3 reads TGTGCCAGCAGCCTCCGACAGGGGAGGAAGTACTTC. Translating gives CASSLRQGRKYF. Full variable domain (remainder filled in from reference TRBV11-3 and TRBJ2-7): EAGVVQSPRYKIIEKKQPVAFWCNPISGHNTLYWYLQNLGQGPELLIRYENEEAVDDSQLPKDRFSAERLKGVDSTLKIQPAELGDSAVYLCASSLRQGRKYFGPGTRLTVT.

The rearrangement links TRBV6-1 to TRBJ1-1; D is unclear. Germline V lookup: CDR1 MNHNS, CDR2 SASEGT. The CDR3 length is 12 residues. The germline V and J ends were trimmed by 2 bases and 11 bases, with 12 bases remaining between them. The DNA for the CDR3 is TGTGCCAGCAGTGAACGACGGGGTAGGGCTTTCTTT. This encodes CASSERRGRAFF.

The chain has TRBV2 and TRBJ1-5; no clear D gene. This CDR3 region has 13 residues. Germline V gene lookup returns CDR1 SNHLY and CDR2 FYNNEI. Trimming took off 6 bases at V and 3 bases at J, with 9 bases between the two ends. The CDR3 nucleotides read TGTGCCAGCAGCAGTCAGATCAATCAGCCCCAGCATTTT. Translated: CASSSQINQPQHF.

CDR3 DNA: TGTGCCAGCAGTTACCGAGCTGAGGATCCCTACGAGCAGTACTTC. Encoded protein: CASSYRAEDPYEQYF. The chain uses TRBV6-6 and TRBJ2-5; D call uncertain. The DNA end is more similar to TRBJ2-7, so the J call may be wrong. Germline CDR1 is MNHNY and CDR2 is SVGAGI (reference sequence). CDR3 size: 15 residues.

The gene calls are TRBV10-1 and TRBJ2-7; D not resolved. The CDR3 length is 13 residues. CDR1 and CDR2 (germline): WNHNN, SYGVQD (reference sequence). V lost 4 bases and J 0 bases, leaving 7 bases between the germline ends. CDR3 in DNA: TGCGCCAGCAGTGCTGACAACTCCTACGAGCAGTACTTC. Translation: CASSADNSYEQYF.

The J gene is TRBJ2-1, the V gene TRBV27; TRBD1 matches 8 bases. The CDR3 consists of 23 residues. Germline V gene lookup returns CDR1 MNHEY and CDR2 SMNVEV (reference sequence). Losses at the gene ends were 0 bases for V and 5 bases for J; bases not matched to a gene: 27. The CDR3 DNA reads TGTGCCAGCAGTTTATCGGGGGAACCAACTGTTGACAGGGGAATCCTTGTCCACAATGAGCAGTTCTTC. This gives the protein CASSLSGEPTVDRGILVHNEQFF.

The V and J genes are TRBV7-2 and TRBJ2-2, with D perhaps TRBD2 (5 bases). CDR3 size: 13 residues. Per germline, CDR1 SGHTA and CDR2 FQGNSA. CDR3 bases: TGTGGAACCGGGAAACGGGACACCGGGGAGCTGTTTTTT. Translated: CGTGKRDTGELFF. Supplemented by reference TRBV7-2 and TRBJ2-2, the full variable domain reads GAGVSQSPSNKVTEKGKDVELRCDPISGHTALYWYRQSLGQGLEFLIYFQGNSAPDKSGLPSDRFSAERTGGSVSTLTIQRTQQEDSAVYLCGTGKRDTGELFFGEGSRLTVL.

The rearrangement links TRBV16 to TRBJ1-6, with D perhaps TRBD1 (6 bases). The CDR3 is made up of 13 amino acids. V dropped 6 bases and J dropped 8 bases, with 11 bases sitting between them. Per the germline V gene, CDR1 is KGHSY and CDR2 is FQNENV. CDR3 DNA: TGTGCCAGCAGGGAGGACAGCTATTCACCCCTCCACTTT. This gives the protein CASREDSYSPLHF.

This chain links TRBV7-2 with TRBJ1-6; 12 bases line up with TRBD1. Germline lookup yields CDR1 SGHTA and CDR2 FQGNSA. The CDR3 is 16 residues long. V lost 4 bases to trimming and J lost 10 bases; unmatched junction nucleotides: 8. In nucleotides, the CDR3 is TGTGCCAGCAGCTCCCGGGGACAGGGGGCTCTCTCACCCCTCCACTTT. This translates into CASSSRGQGALSPLHF.

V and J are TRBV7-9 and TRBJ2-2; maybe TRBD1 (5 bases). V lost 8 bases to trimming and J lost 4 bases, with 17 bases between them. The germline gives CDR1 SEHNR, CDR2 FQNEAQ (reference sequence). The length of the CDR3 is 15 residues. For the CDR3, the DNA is TGTGCCAGCGCTAAACCCACAGGAGCCACCGGGGAGCTGTTTTTT. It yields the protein CASAKPTGATGELFF.

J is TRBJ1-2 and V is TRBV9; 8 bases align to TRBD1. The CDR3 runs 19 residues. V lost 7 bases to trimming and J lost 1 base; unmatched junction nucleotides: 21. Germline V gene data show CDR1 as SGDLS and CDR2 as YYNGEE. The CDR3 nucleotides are TGTGCCAGCTCACCACCCACCAGGGGGCAGGTTGACGGTAACTATGGCTACACCTTC. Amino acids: CASSPPTRGQVDGNYGYTF.